This TCR beta chain was recovered during a study of shared clonotypes between healthy human individuals. Trimming removed 0 bases from V and 0 bases from J, with 8 bases in between. The germline gives CDR1 SGDLS, CDR2 YYNGEE. CDR3 length equals 15 residues. In its sample, this clone was seen once. Possible read error: a much larger clone is one base away. Other DNA sequences of this sample code for an identical CDR3. Over several immunoSEQ plates, each subset's genomic DNA was distributed in even portions. TCRdb's copy holds only in-frame clones and misses some; the assay was immunoSEQ multiplex PCR. The table has some 200,000 clones, approximately 70% seen once.

The origin of this receptor is a man aged 25 to 40 in good health. The sequenced material came from memory CD4+ T cells sorted from blood. Subset noted: CD45RA-negative fraction. This chain uses TRBV9 with TRBJ2-3, with a tentative D call TRBD2 (6 bases). This CDR3 reads CASSVVGTSTDTQYF. CDR3 nucleotides: TGTGCCAGCAGCGTAGTAGGGACTAGCACAGATACGCAGTATTTT.